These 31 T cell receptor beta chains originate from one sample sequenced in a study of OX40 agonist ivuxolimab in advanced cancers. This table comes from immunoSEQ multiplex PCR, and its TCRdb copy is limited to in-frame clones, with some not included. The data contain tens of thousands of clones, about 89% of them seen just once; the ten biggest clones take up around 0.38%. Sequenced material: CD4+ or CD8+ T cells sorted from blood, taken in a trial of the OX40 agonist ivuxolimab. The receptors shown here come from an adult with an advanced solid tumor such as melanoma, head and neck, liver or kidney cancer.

CDR3 in amino acids: CASSAIYEQYF. The CDR3 coding sequence is TGTGCCAGCAGCGCGATCTACGAGCAGTACTTC. This chain connects TRBV2 to TRBJ2-7; D not certain. Germline V gene sequence: CDR1 SNHLY, CDR2 FYNNEI. The CDR3 runs to 11 residues. V was clipped by 6 bases and J by 3 bases, with 6 bases between them.

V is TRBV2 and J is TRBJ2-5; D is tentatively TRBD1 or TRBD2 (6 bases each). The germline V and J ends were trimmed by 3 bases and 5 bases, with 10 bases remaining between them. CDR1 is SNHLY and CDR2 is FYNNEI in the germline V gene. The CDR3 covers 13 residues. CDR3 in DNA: TGTGCCAGCAGTGAGGGGGGCGCCGAGACCCAGTACTTC. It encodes CASSEGGAETQYF.

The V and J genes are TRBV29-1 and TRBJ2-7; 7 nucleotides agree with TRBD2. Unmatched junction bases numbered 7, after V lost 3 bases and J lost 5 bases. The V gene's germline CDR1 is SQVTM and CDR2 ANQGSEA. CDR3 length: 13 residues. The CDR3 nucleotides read TGCAGCGTTGATGGGGGGGTTCGGAACGAGCAGTACTTC. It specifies CSVDGGVRNEQYF.

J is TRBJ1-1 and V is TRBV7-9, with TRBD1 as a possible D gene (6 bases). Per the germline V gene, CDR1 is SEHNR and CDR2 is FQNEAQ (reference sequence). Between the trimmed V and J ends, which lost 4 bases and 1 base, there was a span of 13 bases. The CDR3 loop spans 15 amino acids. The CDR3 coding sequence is TGTGCCAGCAGCTCCAGGGGACACCAGAACACTGAAGCTTTCTTT. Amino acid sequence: CASSSRGHQNTEAFF.

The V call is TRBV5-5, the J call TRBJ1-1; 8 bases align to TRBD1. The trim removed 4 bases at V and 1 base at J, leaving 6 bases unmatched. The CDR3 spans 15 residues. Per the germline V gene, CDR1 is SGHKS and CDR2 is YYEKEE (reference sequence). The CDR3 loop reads CASSGLGQANTEAFF. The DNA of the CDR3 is TGTGCCAGCAGCGGGTTGGGACAGGCGAACACTGAAGCTTTCTTT.

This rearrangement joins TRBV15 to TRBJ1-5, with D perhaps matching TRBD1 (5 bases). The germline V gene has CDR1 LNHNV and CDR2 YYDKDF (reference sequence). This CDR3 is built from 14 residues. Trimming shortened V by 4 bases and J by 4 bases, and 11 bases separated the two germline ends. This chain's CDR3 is CATSITGTNQPQHF. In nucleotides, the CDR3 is TGTGCCACCAGCATTACAGGTACAAATCAGCCCCAGCATTTT.

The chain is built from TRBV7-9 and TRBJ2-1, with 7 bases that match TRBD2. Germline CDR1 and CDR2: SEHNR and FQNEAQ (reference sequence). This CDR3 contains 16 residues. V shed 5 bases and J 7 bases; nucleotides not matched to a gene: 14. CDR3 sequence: CASSNTALAATNEQFF. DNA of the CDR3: TGTGCCAGCAGCAATACCGCGCTAGCGGCTACTAATGAGCAGTTCTTC.

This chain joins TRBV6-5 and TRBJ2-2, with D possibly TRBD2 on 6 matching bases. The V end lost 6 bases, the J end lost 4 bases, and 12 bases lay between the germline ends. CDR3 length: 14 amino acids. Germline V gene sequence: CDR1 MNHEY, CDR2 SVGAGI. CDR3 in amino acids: CASSGAGGTGELFF. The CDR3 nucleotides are TGTGCCAGCAGCGGCGCCGGGGGCACCGGGGAGCTGTTTTTT.

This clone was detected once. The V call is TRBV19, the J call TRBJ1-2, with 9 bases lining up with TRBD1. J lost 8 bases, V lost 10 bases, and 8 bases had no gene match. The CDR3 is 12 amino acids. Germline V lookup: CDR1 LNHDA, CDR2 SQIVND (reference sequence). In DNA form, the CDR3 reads TGTGCCACCACGACAGGGGGGAAAGGCTACACCTTC. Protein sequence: CATTTGGKGYTF.

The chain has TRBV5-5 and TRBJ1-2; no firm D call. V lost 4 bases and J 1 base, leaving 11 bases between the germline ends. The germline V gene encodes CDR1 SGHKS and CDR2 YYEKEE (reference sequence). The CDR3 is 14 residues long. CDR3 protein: CASSMGGHNYGYTF. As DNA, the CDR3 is TGTGCCAGCAGCATGGGTGGGCATAACTATGGCTACACCTTC.

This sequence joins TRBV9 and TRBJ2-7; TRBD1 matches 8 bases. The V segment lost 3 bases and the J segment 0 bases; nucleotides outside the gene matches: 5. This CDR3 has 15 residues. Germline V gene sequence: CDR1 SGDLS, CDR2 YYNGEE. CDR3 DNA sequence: TGTGCCAGCAGCGCCCGGGACAGGAGCTCCTACGAGCAGTACTTC. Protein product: CASSARDRSSYEQYF.

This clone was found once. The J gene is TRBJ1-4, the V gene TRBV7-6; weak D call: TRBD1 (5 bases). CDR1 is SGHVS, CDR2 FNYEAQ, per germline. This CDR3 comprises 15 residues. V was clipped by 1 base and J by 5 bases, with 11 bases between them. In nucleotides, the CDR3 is TGTGCCAGCAGCTTAGGGGCAGGGACGAATGAAAAACTGTTTTTT. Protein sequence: CASSLGAGTNEKLFF.

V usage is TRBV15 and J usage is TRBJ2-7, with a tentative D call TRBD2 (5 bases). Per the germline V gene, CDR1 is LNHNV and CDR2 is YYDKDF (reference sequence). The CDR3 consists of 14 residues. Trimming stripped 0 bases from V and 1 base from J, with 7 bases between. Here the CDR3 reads CATSRDRTSYEQYF. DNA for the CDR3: TGTGCCACCAGCAGAGACCGGACTTCCTACGAGCAGTACTTC.

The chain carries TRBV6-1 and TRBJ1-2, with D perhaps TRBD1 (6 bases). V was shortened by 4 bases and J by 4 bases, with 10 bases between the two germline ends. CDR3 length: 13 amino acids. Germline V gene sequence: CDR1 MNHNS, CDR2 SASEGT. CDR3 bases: TGTGCCAGCAGTGCGGACAGAGGCTATGGCTACACCTTC. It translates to CASSADRGYGYTF.

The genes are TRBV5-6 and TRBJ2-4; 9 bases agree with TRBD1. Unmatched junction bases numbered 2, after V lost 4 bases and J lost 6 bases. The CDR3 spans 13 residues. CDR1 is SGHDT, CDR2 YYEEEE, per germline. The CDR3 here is CASSATGGNIQYF. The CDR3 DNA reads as TGTGCCAGCAGCGCGACAGGGGGAAACATTCAGTACTTC.

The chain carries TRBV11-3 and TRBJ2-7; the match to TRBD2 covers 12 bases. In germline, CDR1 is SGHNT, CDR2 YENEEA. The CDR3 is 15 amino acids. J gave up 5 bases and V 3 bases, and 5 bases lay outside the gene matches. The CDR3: CASSLTSGSGDEQYF. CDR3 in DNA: TGTGCCAGCAGCTTGACTAGCGGGAGCGGGGACGAGCAGTACTTC.

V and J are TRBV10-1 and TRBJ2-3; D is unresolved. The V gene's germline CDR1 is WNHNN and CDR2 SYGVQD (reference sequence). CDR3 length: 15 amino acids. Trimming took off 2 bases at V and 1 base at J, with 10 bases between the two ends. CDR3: CASSEDSLGTDTQYF. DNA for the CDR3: TGCGCCAGCAGTGAGGACTCCCTGGGCACAGATACGCAGTATTTT.

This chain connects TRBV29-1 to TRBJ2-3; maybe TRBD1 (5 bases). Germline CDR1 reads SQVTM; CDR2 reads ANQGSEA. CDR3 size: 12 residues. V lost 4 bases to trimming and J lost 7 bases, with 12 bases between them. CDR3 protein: CSVGTPHNTQYF. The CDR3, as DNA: TGCAGCGTTGGGACACCCCACAATACGCAGTATTTT.

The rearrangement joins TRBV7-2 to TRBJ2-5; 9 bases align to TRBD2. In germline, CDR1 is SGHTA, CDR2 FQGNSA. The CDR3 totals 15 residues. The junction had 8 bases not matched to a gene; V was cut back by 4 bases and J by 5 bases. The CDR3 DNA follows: TGTGCCAGCAGCTATAGCGGGAGTCAGGGGGAGACCCAGTACTTC. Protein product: CASSYSGSQGETQYF.

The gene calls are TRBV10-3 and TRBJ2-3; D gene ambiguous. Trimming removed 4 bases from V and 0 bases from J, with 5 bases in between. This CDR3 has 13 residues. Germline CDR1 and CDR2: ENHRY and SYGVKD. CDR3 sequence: CAISAQSTDTQYF. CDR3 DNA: TGTGCCATCAGTGCGCAGAGCACAGATACGCAGTATTTT.

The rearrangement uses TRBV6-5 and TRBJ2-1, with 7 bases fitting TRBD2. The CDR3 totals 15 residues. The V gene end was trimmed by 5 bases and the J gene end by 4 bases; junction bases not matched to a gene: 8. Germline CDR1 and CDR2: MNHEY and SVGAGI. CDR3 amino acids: CASSPWLAEYNEQFF. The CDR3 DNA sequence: TGTGCCAGCAGTCCCTGGCTAGCGGAATACAATGAGCAGTTCTTC.

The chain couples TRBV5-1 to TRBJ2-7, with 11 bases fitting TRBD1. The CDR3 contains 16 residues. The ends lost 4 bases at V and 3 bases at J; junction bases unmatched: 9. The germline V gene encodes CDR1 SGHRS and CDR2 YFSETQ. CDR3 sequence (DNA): TGCGCCAGCAGCGCCGGTTCCGGGACAGGGGGCTACGAGCAGTACTTC. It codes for CASSAGSGTGGYEQYF.

CDR3 residues: CASSQRAGTRQFF. In DNA, the CDR3 is TGTGCCAGCAGCCAGAGAGCCGGGACACGGCAGTTCTTC. The chain employs TRBV14 and TRBJ2-1; D is perhaps TRBD1 (6 bases). This CDR3 contains 13 residues. Trimming took 3 bases from V and 12 from J, leaving 15 bases between them. Germline assignment: CDR1 SGHDN and CDR2 FVKESK.

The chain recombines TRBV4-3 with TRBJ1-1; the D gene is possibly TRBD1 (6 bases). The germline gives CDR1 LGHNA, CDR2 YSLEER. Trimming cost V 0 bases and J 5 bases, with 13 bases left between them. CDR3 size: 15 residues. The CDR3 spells CASSQEGRGKTEAFF. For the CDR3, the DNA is TGCGCCAGCAGCCAAGAAGGCAGGGGTAAGACTGAAGCTTTCTTT.

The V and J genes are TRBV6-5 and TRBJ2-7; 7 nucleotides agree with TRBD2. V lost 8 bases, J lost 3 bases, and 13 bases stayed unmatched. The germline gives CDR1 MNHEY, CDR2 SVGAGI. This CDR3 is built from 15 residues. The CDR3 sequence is CASGATSDRNYEQYF. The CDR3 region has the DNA TGTGCCAGCGGAGCAACTAGCGACCGAAACTACGAGCAGTACTTC.

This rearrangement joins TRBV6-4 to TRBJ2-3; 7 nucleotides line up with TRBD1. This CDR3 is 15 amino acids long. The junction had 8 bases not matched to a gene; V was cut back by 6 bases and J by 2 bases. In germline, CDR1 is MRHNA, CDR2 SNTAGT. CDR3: CASRDQDRHTDTQYF. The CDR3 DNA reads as TGTGCCAGCAGAGATCAGGACAGGCACACAGATACGCAGTATTTT.

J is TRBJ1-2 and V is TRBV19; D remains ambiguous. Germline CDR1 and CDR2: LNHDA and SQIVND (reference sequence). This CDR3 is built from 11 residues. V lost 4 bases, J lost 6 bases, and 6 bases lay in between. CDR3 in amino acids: CASSRADGYTF. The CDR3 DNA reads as TGTGCCAGTAGTAGGGCCGATGGCTACACCTTC.

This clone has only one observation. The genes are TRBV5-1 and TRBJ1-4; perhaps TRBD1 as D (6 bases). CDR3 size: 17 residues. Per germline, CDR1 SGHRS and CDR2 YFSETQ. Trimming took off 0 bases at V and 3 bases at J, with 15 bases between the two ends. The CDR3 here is CASSLVVPGAPNEKLFF. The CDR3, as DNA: TGCGCCAGCAGCTTGGTTGTTCCGGGGGCACCTAATGAAAAACTGTTTTTT.

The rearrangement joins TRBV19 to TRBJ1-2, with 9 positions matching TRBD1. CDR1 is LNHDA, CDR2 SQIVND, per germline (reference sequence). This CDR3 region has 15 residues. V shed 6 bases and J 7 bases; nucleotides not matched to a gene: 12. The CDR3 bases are TGTGCCAGTAGGGCAAGGGACAGGGTGTTAGGTGGCTACACCTTC. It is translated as CASRARDRVLGGYTF.

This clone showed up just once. CDR3 in amino acids: CASSREGATDTQYF. The CDR3 DNA reads TGTGCCAGCTCGCGGGAGGGGGCCACAGATACGCAGTATTTT. The chain has TRBV6-5 and TRBJ2-3, with 9 bases fitting TRBD2. V lost 8 bases, J lost 2 bases, and 5 bases stayed unmatched. CDR1 is MNHEY and CDR2 is SVGAGI in the germline V gene. The CDR3 totals 14 residues.

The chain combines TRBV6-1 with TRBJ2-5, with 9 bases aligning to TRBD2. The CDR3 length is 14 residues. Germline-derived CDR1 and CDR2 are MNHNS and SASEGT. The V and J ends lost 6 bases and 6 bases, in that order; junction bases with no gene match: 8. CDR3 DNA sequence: TGTGCCAGCAGAGGACTAGCGATCCTGAAGACCCAGTACTTC. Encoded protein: CASRGLAILKTQYF.